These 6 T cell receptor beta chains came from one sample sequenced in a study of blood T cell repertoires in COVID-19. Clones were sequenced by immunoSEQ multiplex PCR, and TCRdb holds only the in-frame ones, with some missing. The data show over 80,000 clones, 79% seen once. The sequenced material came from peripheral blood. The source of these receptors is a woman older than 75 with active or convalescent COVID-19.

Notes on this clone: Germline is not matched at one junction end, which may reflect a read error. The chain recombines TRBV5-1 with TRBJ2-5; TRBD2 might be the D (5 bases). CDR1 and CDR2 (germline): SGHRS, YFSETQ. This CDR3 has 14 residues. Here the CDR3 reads CASSFSGSGETQYF. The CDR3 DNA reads TGTGCCAGCAGCTTTTCCGGGTCGGGGGAGACCCAGTACTTC. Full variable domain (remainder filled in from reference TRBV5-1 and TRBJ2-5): KAGVTQTPRYLIKTRGQQVTLSCSPISGHRSVSWYQQTPGQGLQFLFEYFSETQRNKGNFPGRFSGRQFSNSRSEMNVSTLELGDSALYLCASSFSGSGETQYFGPGTRLLVL.

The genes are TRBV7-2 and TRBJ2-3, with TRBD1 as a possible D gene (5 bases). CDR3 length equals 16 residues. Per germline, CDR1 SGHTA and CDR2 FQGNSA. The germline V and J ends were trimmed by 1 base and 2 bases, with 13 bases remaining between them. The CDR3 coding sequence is TGTGCCAGCAGCTTAGTTCCAGGGTCCCCCACAGATACGCAGTATTTT. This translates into CASSLVPGSPTDTQYF.

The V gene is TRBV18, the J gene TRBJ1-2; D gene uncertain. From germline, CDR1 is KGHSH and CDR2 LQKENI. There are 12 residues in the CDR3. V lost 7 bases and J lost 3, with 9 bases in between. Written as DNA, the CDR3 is TGTGCCAGCTTTAGCGGACACTATGGCTACACCTTC. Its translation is CASFSGHYGYTF.

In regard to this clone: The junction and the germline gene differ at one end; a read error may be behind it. In nucleotides, the CDR3 is TGTGCCAGCAGCGAGACAGGGGGCGATGAACTGTTTTTT. Translated: CASSETGGDELFF. This chain links TRBV5-1 with TRBJ1-4; 10 nucleotides match TRBD1. The CDR3 has 13 residues. Germline CDR1 is SGHRS and CDR2 is YFSETQ. Variable domain in full (rest from reference TRBV5-1 and TRBJ1-4): KAGVTQTPRYLIKTRGQQVTLSCSPISGHRSVSWYQQTPGQGLQFLFEYFSETQRNKGNFPGRFSGRQFSNSRSEMNVSTLELGDSALYLCASSETGGDELFFGSGTQLSVL.

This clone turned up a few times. As DNA, the CDR3 is TGTGCCAGCAGTTACCCCGCCGGGACAGGGACGACTGAGCAGTACTTC. Amino acids: CASSYPAGTGTTEQYF. V gene TRBV6-6 combines with J gene TRBJ2-7; 9 bases fit TRBD1. V shed 2 bases, J shed 7 bases, and the junction held 12 bases outside the gene matches. Germline assignment: CDR1 MNHNY and CDR2 SVGAGI (reference sequence). The CDR3 spans 16 residues.

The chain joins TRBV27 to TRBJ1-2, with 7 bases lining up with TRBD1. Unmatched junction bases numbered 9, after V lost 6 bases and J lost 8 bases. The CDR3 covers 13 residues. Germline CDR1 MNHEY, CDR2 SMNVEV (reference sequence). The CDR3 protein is CASSQTEGAGYTF. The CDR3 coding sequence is TGTGCCAGCAGCCAAACGGAGGGGGCCGGCTACACCTTC.